These 4 T cell receptor beta chains came from one sample sequenced in a study of early T cells in non-severe SARS-CoV-2 infection. MiXCR, applied by TCRdb to the 5' RACE reads, yields one record per CDR3 protein. The sample records 25,000 to 35,000 distinct CDR3 sequences, 3% to 5% being singletons. Sequencing was performed on whole blood. The receptors stem from an adult who was a healthcare worker with PCR-confirmed SARS-CoV-2 infection or an uninfected control (not recorded which).

As concerns this clonotype: A much larger clone lies a single base off, so this may be a read error. The chain is built from TRBV7-9 and TRBJ1-6, with D possibly being TRBD1 (5 bases). This CDR3 is 12 amino acids long. Looked up from germline, CDR1 is SEHNR and CDR2 is FQNEAQ (reference sequence). The CDR3 DNA reads as TGTGCCAGCATGGGGGTAGGTTCACCCCTCCGCTTT. Amino acids: CASMGVGSPLRF. Supplemented by reference TRBV7-9 and TRBJ1-6, the full variable domain reads DTGVSQNPRHKITKRGQNVTFRCDPISEHNRLYWYRQTLGQGPEFLTYFQNEAQLEKSRLLSDRFSAERPKGSFSTLEIQRTEQGDSAMYLCASMGVGSPLRFGNGTRLTVT.

This clonotype was seen at least ten times. The chain couples TRBV5-4 to TRBJ2-7; no definite D call. V gave up 0 bases and J gave up 3 bases, with 7 bases separating them. The germline gives CDR1 SGHNT, CDR2 YYREEE (reference sequence). The CDR3 has 13 residues. CDR3 loop: CASSLGDDYEQYF. CDR3 coding DNA: TGTGCCAGCAGCTTGGGGGATGACTACGAGCAGTACTTC. The full variable domain, completed using reference TRBV5-4 and TRBJ2-7, is ETGVTQSPTHLIKTRGQQVTLRCSSQSGHNTVSWYQQALGQGPQFIFQYYREEENGRGNFPPRFSGLQFPNYSSELNVNALELDDSALYLCASSLGDDYEQYFGPGTRLTVT.

This clonotype occurred many times. The V call is TRBV7-9, the J call TRBJ2-3; D unclear. The ends were cut back, 2 bases at V and 4 bases at J, with 7 bases in the middle. CDR3 size: 13 residues. Per germline, CDR1 SEHNR and CDR2 FQNEAQ (reference sequence). The CDR3 is CASSLTLADTQYF. The CDR3 DNA follows: TGTGCCAGCAGCTTAACGCTAGCAGATACGCAGTATTTT. The full variable domain, completed using reference TRBV7-9 and TRBJ2-3, is DTGVSQNPRHKITKRGQNVTFRCDPISEHNRLYWYRQTLGQGPEFLTYFQNEAQLEKSRLLSDRFSAERPKGSFSTLEIQRTEQGDSAMYLCASSLTLADTQYFGPGTRLTVL.

This clonotype came up many times. This chain links TRBV20-1 with TRBJ1-1, with D possibly matching TRBD1 (6 bases). Per germline, CDR1 DFQATT and CDR2 SNEGSKA (reference sequence). V was shortened by 0 bases and J by 0 bases, with 8 bases between the two germline ends. This CDR3 spans 14 amino acids. DNA for the CDR3: TGCAGTGCTAGAGATCAGGGGATGAACACTGAAGCTTTCTTT. Amino acid sequence: CSARDQGMNTEAFF.